This TCR beta chain appears in the sequencing data of a study of blood T cells in healthy people across ages (dated by TCRdb to between 2014 and 2017). A note on the overall study: In model experiments, roughly one uniquely barcoded TCR beta cDNA molecule per two T cells was captured by template switching. To avoid experimental bias, donors of different ages were spread randomly across the sequencing lanes. Two additional independent replicas of 1 million unique cDNA reads from the same blood draw were analyzed for two donors (one aged 18 to 29 and one aged 80 or older). Four age groups were formed from the donors: young (average approximately 15 years), middle-aged (approximately 40), aged (roughly 59) and long-lived (roughly 88). Using deep sequencing normalized with unique cDNA molecular identifiers, the study measured how TCR beta repertoire diversity changes with age.

Based on the germline V gene, the CDR1 and CDR2 sequences are KGHDR and SFDVKD. The CDR3 spans 15 residues, from the cysteine through the phenylalanine. Only the CDR3 part of the read is kept: 45 bases, read in frame from the first base. V lost 4 bases and J lost 4 bases; the stretch between them is 13 bases long. Results and caveats for the whole study, not just this receptor: Observed TCR beta diversity per million T cells fell roughly linearly with age, and a significant reduction was already apparent by age around 39. A strong correlation was found between observed TCR beta diversity and the percentage of naive T cells measured by flow cytometry. The CMV infection status of donors was not known, potentially confounding age-related changes in expanded clonotypes. Because profiling used bulk unsorted PBMCs, naive and antigen-experienced compartments could not be compared conclusively. Compared with the aged group, the long-lived group had more naive CD4+ T cells, fewer expanded clones and increased TCR diversity, suggesting age selection. Total diversity estimates from one million sequenced T cells were considered lower bounds and underestimates.

The donors were roughly 40 Caucasian individuals from Russia, aged roughly 6 to 100 years, who were systemically healthy. Each donor gave 8 to 10 milliliters of peripheral blood, collected into EDTA-treated Vacutainer tubes. Ficoll-Paque density-gradient centrifugation was used to isolate PBMCs, with at least 6.5 million obtained per sample. Total RNA, at least 6 micrograms per sample, was extracted from PBMCs with Trizol reagent. Naive CD45RAhigh/CD27high T cell percentages were measured by flow cytometry on a PBMC aliquot from every donor. There are a few counts of this clonotype. Its antigen is unknown. Qualities for individual bases were not recorded, and no much larger clone is one base off. Receptors were amplified or captured by 5' RACE. TCRdb shows the sequencer as Illumina HiSeq 2500. A second PCR of about 6 to 12 cycles was run with a J-beta primer mix and a sample-barcoded 5' primer. Each TCR beta cDNA molecule received a unique molecular identifier from a template-switch 5' adaptor carrying 12 random nucleotides. Each sample yielded at least 3 million CDR3-containing paired-end reads. First-strand cDNA synthesis was performed from all RNA using the Mint cDNA synthesis kit, with priming by a TRBC-specific oligonucleotide. Following uracil-DNA glycosylase treatment, all cDNA underwent a first 18-cycle PCR with the universal primers M1SS and BC2_uni_R. Regarding the original processing steps: For normalization, 1 million high-quality reads, each with a distinct molecular identifier, were randomly selected from each sample. Reads with shared molecular identifiers were discarded instead of being binned into consensus sequences. MiTCR, set to a Q25 quality threshold and the strictest error-elimination algorithm, was used for CDR3 identification, clonotype clustering and error correction. A nonparametric unseen species model with Euler transformation was used to estimate a lower bound on total TCR beta diversity. The public sequencing data were trimmed at Q25 with fastp and processed into clonotypes with MiXCR by TCRdb, which kept only in-frame beta chains. Rows are combined by CDR3 protein, so each entry shows the most common genes and DNA. TCRdb's processing, not the study's, gives the V and J calls here. The sample records fewer than 1,000,000 distinct CDR3 sequences, around half of which are singletons. The ten largest clones add up to about a sixth of the sample.

The sequence was obtained from an elderly man in good health. The sequence joins TRBV24-1 to TRBJ2-1; TRBD2 could be the D gene, as 5 bases match. Sample: blood. The CDR3 protein is CATSEVGAPYNEQFF. The sequenced DNA: TGTGCCACCAGTGAGGTGGGAGCCCCGTACAATGAGCAGTTCTTC.